A selection of T cell receptor beta chains follows, all from one sample in a study of PD-1 blockade in classical Hodgkin lymphoma. Repertoires were generated with immunoSEQ multiplex PCR, while TCRdb's copy carries only in-frame clones and drops some. The table has more than 90,000 clones, around 81% seen once. The input for sequencing was peripheral blood mononuclear cells (PBMCs), taken before the second cycle of nivolumab. The receptor source for this set is a human donor with classical Hodgkin lymphoma. Each CDR3 is given with its conserved first and last residue. Fields, in order: J gene, V gene, D gene, clone size, CDR3 protein, CDR3 DNA. D genes are given only for firm matches. Clone size is stated in some rows and not others, as once, few, many or a class when expanded.

TRBJ1-1,TRBV12-1,NA,NA,CASSLATGKNTEAFF,TGTGCCAGCAGCCTCGCGACAGGAAAAAACACTGAAGCTTTCTTT
TRBJ1-6,TRBV27,NA,NA,CASRGPAGSYNSPLHF,TGTGCCAGCAGAGGGCCCGCGGGCTCCTATAATTCACCCCTCCACTTT
TRBJ1-5,TRBV15,TRBD1,once,CATSRTGQLKFNQPQHF,TGTGCCACCAGCAGGACGGGACAGCTAAAATTCAATCAGCCCCAGCATTTT
TRBJ2-3,TRBV10-3,NA,NA,CASKRESTDTQYF,TGTGCCTCTAAACGGGAGAGCACAGATACGCAGTATTTT
TRBJ1-2,TRBV7-8,NA,NA,CASSLVIGDIDGYTF,TGTGCCAGCAGCTTAGTGATTGGGGACATCGATGGCTACACCTTC
TRBJ2-3,TRBV20-1,NA,NA,CSMDPDTQYF,TGCAGTATGGACCCAGATACGCAGTATTTT
TRBJ2-7,TRBV10-3,NA,NA,CATTSSSEQYF,TGTGCCACTACTAGCTCTTCGGAGCAGTACTTC
TRBJ2-3,TRBV9,TRBD2,NA,CASSEGTSGRSSTDTQYF,TGTGCCAGCAGCGAGGGGACTAGCGGGAGGTCTAGCACAGATACGCAGTATTTT
TRBJ2-1,TRBV28,TRBD1,NA,CASSDATGAYNEQFF,TGTGCCAGCAGTGATGCGACAGGGGCCTACAATGAGCAGTTCTTC
TRBJ2-7,TRBV6-5,NA,NA,CASSYSPGGAYEQYF,TGTGCCAGCAGTTACTCGCCAGGGGGGGCCTACGAGCAGTACTTC
TRBJ2-2,TRBV5-1,TRBD2,NA,CASSSAGGWFAGELFF,TGCGCCAGCAGCTCCGCGGGAGGGTGGTTTGCCGGGGAGCTGTTTTTT
TRBJ1-2,TRBV6-4,NA,NA,CASSLQGGGYTF,TGTGCCAGCAGCCTACAGGGAGGTGGCTACACCTTC
TRBJ1-2,TRBV7-9,NA,NA,CASSLVSSNYGYTF,TGTGCCAGCAGCTTAGTATCTTCTAACTATGGCTACACCTTC
TRBJ1-5,TRBV30,TRBD1,NA,CAWDRGSQGPNQPQHF,TGTGCCTGGGACCGAGGGTCACAGGGGCCTAATCAGCCCCAGCATTTT
TRBJ2-1,TRBV7-6,TRBD2,NA,CASSPRGVEQFF,TGTGCCAGCAGCCCCCGGGGGGTCGAGCAGTTCTTC
TRBJ2-1,TRBV5-4,NA,NA,CASSLEAGRGAYNEQFF,TGTGCCAGCAGCTTAGAGGCGGGCAGGGGAGCGTACAATGAGCAGTTCTTC
TRBJ2-1,TRBV20-1,NA,NA,CSARTNNEQFF,TGCAGTGCAAGAACCAACAATGAGCAGTTCTTC
TRBJ2-6,TRBV5-4,TRBD2,NA,CASSPGGLSSGANVLTF,TGTGCCAGCAGCCCGGGGGGACTGAGCTCTGGGGCCAACGTCCTGACTTTC
TRBJ2-6,TRBV7-3,NA,NA,CASSLTGSGANVLTF,TGTGCCAGCAGCCTCACAGGGTCTGGGGCCAACGTCCTGACTTTC
TRBJ2-2,TRBV7-9,NA,NA,CASSPQGGLSSGELFF,TGTGCCAGCAGCCCCCAGGGGGGACTATCGTCCGGGGAGCTGTTTTTT
TRBJ2-7,TRBV7-6,TRBD2,NA,CASSFLLAGVNEQYF,TGTGCCAGCAGCTTCTTGCTAGCGGGAGTGAACGAGCAGTACTTC
TRBJ2-5,TRBV27,TRBD2,once,CASSFLPSGETQYF,TGTGCCAGCAGTTTCTTGCCTAGCGGAGAGACCCAGTACTTC
TRBJ2-7,TRBV6-1,TRBD1,NA,CASSEAFGTGTYEQYF,TGTGCCAGCAGTGAAGCATTTGGGACAGGGACTTACGAGCAGTACTTC
TRBJ1-5,TRBV2,NA,NA,CASSARGSNQPQHF,TGTGCCAGCAGTGCAAGGGGGAGCAATCAGCCCCAGCATTTT
TRBJ1-1,TRBV19,NA,NA,CASSMVRRSGDTEAFF,TGTGCCAGTAGTATGGTTCGAAGGAGTGGGGACACTGAAGCTTTCTTT
TRBJ2-6,TRBV19,TRBD1,NA,CASSIDPDRAGANVLTF,TGTGCCAGTAGTATAGATCCGGACAGGGCTGGGGCCAACGTCCTGACTTTC
TRBJ2-5,TRBV6-1,NA,few,CASSDYTGPSGQETQYF,TGTGCCAGCAGTGACTACACCGGGCCCAGCGGGCAAGAGACCCAGTACTTC
TRBJ2-1,TRBV27,TRBD2,NA,CASSLAGLNNEQFF,TGTGCCAGCAGTTTAGCGGGACTAAACAATGAGCAGTTCTTC
TRBJ2-1,TRBV6-5,NA,once,CASSYSLNRVYNEQFF,TGTGCCAGCAGTTACTCCCTAAACAGGGTCTACAATGAGCAGTTCTTC
TRBJ2-7,TRBV7-6,TRBD1,NA,CASSFRGLVYEQYF,TGTGCCAGCAGCTTCAGGGGGCTGGTCTACGAGCAGTACTTC
TRBJ2-3,TRBV19,NA,NA,CASSQNTDTQYF,TGTGCCAGTAGTCAAAACACAGATACGCAGTATTTT
TRBJ2-7,TRBV7-9,NA,NA,CASSSQVADGHHYEQYF,TGTGCCAGCAGCTCACAGGTAGCGGACGGACATCACTACGAGCAGTACTTC
TRBJ2-2,TRBV10-3,TRBD2,few,CAISEDREDTGELFF,TGTGCCATCAGTGAGGATCGGGAGGACACCGGGGAGCTGTTTTTT
TRBJ2-7,TRBV11-3,NA,once,CASSLRSQQRLYTEQYF,TGTGCCAGCAGCTTAAGATCACAACAGAGGCTATACACCGAGCAGTACTTC
TRBJ2-5,TRBV9,NA,NA,CASSAPGTLDRETQYF,TGTGCCAGCAGCGCTCCCGGGACATTGGATCGGGAGACCCAGTACTTC
TRBJ2-7,TRBV19,TRBD1,NA,CASSRRTGGASGDEQYF,TGTGCCAGTAGTCGGCGGACAGGGGGCGCAAGTGGCGACGAGCAGTACTTC
TRBJ2-3,TRBV4-3,TRBD2,NA,CASSSGGSADTQYF,TGCGCCAGCAGCTCCGGCGGGAGCGCAGATACGCAGTATTTT
TRBJ1-1,TRBV6-1,NA,NA,CASNPLGLGAAFF,TGTGCCAGCAACCCCTTAGGCCTCGGGGCAGCTTTCTTT
TRBJ1-2,TRBV29-1,NA,NA,CSVEVNAPSYGYTF,TGCAGCGTTGAAGTTAATGCACCAAGCTATGGCTACACCTTC
TRBJ2-3,TRBV5-1,NA,NA,CASSLVGDTQYF,TGCGCCAGCAGCTTGGTGGGGGACACGCAGTATTTT
TRBJ2-7,TRBV19,TRBD1,few,CASSIEGGTGGHIYEQYF,TGTGCCAGTAGTATAGAAGGCGGGACAGGGGGCCACATCTACGAGCAGTACTTC
TRBJ2-1,TRBV30,TRBD2,NA,CAWSRSGGYNEQFF,TGTGCCTGGAGTAGAAGCGGGGGTTACAATGAGCAGTTCTTC
TRBJ2-2,TRBV5-1,TRBD1,NA,CASSLRTGGYENTGELFF,TGCGCCAGCAGCTTGAGGACAGGGGGGTATGAGAACACCGGGGAGCTGTTTTTT
TRBJ2-1,TRBV4-2,TRBD2,NA,CASSKDGASGGYNEQFF,TGTGCCAGCAGCAAAGACGGGGCTAGCGGGGGGTACAATGAGCAGTTCTTC
TRBJ2-6,TRBV5-4,NA,NA,CASSLGQQGANVLTF,TGTGCCAGCAGCTTAGGTCAGCAGGGGGCCAACGTCCTGACTTTC
TRBJ1-2,TRBV28,NA,NA,CASSPGTSGYTF,TGTGCCAGCAGCCCCGGGACGTCTGGCTACACCTTC
TRBJ1-4,TRBV10-3,TRBD1,NA,CAISPAGGQDEKLFF,TGTGCCATCAGTCCGGCGGGGGGACAGGACGAAAAACTGTTTTTT
TRBJ1-2,TRBV4-1,NA,NA,CASSPSMGDAYGYTF,TGCGCCAGCAGCCCCTCAATGGGAGATGCCTATGGCTACACCTTC
TRBJ1-2,TRBV6-5,TRBD1,NA,CASTRGLNYGYTF,TGTGCCAGCACGAGGGGGCTTAACTATGGCTACACCTTC
TRBJ2-1,TRBV5-1,TRBD2,once,CASSSLADNEQFF,TGCGCCAGCAGCTCTCTAGCGGACAATGAGCAGTTCTTC